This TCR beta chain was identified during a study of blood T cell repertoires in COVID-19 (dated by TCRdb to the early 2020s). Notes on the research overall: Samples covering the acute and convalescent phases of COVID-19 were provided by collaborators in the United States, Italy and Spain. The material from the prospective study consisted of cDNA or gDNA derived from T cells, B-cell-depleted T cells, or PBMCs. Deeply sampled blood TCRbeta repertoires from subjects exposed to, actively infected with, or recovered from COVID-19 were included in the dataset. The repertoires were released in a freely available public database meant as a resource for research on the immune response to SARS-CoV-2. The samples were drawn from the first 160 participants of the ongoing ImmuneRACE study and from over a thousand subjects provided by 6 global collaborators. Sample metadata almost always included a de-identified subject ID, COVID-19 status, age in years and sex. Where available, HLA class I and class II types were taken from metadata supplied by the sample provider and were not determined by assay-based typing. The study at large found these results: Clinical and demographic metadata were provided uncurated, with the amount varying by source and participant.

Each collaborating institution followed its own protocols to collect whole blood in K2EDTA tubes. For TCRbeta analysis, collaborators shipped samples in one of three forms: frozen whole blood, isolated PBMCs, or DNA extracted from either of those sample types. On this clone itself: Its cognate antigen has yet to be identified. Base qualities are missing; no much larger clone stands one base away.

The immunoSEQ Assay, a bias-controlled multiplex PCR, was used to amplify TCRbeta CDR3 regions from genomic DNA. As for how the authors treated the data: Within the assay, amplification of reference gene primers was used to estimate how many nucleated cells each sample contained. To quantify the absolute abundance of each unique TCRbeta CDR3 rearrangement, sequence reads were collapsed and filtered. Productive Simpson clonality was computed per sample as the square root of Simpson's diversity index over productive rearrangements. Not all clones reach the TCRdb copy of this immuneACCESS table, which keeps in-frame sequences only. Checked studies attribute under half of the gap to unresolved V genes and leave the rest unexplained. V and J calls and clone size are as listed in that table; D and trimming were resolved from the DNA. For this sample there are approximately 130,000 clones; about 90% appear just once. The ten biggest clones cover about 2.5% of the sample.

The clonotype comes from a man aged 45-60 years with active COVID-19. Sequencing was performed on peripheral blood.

In nucleotide form, the sequence is TGTGCCAGCAGCCAGTTAGTGGTCCGCGCGAACACCGGGGAGCTGTTTTTT. It codes for CASSQLVVRANTGELFF. The chain is assembled from TRBV3-1 (or the pseudogene TRBV3-2) and TRBJ2-2; no confident D gene assignment can be made. The CDR3 runs 17 amino acids, cysteine and phenylalanine included. The only DNA kept is the CDR3, 51 bases in frame from the first base. The V and J ends are trimmed by 3 bases and 0 bases, leaving 14 bases between them. The germline V gene (reference sequence) provides CDR1 LGHDT and CDR2 YNNKEL.